The next 22 T cell receptor beta chains were all read from a single sample in a study of blood T cell repertoires in COVID-19 (dated by TCRdb to 2018 to 2021). The library was obtained by the immunoSEQ multiplex PCR assay. As stored in TCRdb, this immuneACCESS dataset retains in-frame rearrangements with V and J assigned. A fraction of the clones does not appear; measured against another copy, unresolved V genes explain less than half of the discrepancy, and the remainder lacks a known reason. The sample table records just over 95,000 clones; 90% of these occur just once. The ten largest make up 5% to 6% of the sample. Sequencing used peripheral blood. The receptors originated from a man aged 50-60 years with acute or convalescent COVID-19.

J is TRBJ2-1 and V is TRBV24-1; perhaps TRBD2 as D (7 bases). This CDR3 has 14 amino acids. Germline CDR1 reads KGHDR; CDR2 reads SFDVKD. The ends were cut back, 4 bases at V and 6 bases at J, with 12 bases in the middle. For the CDR3, the DNA is TGTGCCACCAGTGAACGGGGAGGGGGCAATGAGCAGTTCTTC. This sequence encodes CATSERGGGNEQFF.

The chain employs TRBV19 and TRBJ2-1, with a weak D call TRBD1 (5 bases). The CDR3 contains 12 residues. The V gene's germline CDR1 is LNHDA and CDR2 SQIVND (reference sequence). Trimming took 5 bases from V and 12 from J, leaving 14 bases between them. CDR3 nucleotides: TGTGCCAGTAGTCCCCGACAAGGGGTGCAGTTCTTC. This encodes CASSPRQGVQFF. Together with reference TRBV19 and TRBJ2-1, the CDR3 gives the full variable domain: DGGITQSPKYLFRKEGQNVTLSCEQNLNHDAMYWYRQDPGQGLRLIYYSQIVNDFQKGDIAEGYSVSREKKESFPLTVTSAQKNPTAFYLCASSPRQGVQFFGPGTRLTVL.

This rearrangement joins TRBV20-1 to TRBJ1-1; D remains ambiguous. Trimming stripped 3 bases from V and 9 bases from J, with 11 bases between. CDR1 and CDR2 (germline): DFQATT, SNEGSKA (reference sequence). The CDR3 loop spans 11 amino acids. The CDR3 loop reads CSASLGRKAFF. CDR3 DNA: TGCAGTGCTAGTCTGGGCAGAAAAGCTTTCTTT.

The V gene is TRBV5-5, the J gene TRBJ1-5, with D possibly being TRBD1 (6 bases). V lost 4 bases and J 4 bases, leaving 12 bases between the germline ends. CDR3 length equals 14 residues. Germline assignment: CDR1 SGHKS and CDR2 YYEKEE (reference sequence). CDR3: CASSPTGPNQPQHF. CDR3 sequence (DNA): TGTGCCAGCAGCCCGACAGGACCGAATCAGCCCCAGCATTTT.

This clone was observed once. This chain joins TRBV7-9 and TRBJ2-3; D is unclear. Germline V gene sequence: CDR1 SEHNR, CDR2 FQNEAQ (reference sequence). V gave up 5 bases and J gave up 6 bases, with 12 bases separating them. The CDR3 length is 13 residues. The chain's CDR3 is CASSEEAGDTQYF. The CDR3 region has the DNA TGTGCCAGCAGCGAGGAAGCCGGGGATACGCAGTATTTT.

V usage is TRBV12-5 and J usage is TRBJ2-5; D perhaps matches TRBD1 (6 bases). CDR1 LGHNT and CDR2 FRNRAP come from the germline V gene. V dropped 3 bases and J dropped 3 bases, with 20 bases sitting between them. The CDR3 runs to 17 residues. The CDR3, as DNA: TGTGCTAGTGGTTTCTCCCGACAGGAGAGGTTTGAAGAGACCCAGTACTTC. This codes for CASGFSRQERFEETQYF.

The V gene is TRBV11-3, the J gene TRBJ2-1; 14 positions agree with TRBD2. Germline assignment: CDR1 SGHNT and CDR2 YENEEA. Losses at the gene ends were 1 base for V and 5 bases for J; bases not matched to a gene: 10. This CDR3 has 19 amino acids. The CDR3 here is CASSLAGTSGSKDHNEQFF. The CDR3 DNA sequence: TGTGCCAGCAGCTTAGCTGGGACTAGCGGGAGTAAAGATCACAATGAGCAGTTCTTC.

The chain carries TRBV18 and TRBJ2-1; 8 bases map to TRBD1. V gave up 3 bases and J gave up 2 bases; unmatched junction bases: 6. The CDR3 contains 16 residues. CDR1 is KGHSH, CDR2 LQKENI, per germline. CDR3 sequence (DNA): TGTGCCAGCTCACCCTTGGCGGGACAGGCCTACAATGAGCAGTTCTTC. Translated: CASSPLAGQAYNEQFF.

The V gene is TRBV29-1, the J gene TRBJ1-6; D might be TRBD1 (5 bases). CDR3 size: 12 residues. CDR1 and CDR2 from the germline V gene are SQVTM and ANQGSEA. Trimming removed 8 bases from V and 10 bases from J, with 15 bases in between. CDR3: CSRRRVRSPLHF. The CDR3 DNA reads TGCAGCAGGCGCAGGGTTCGGTCACCCCTCCACTTT. The whole variable domain, remainder taken from reference TRBV29-1 and TRBJ1-6, is SAVISQKPSRDICQRGTSLTIQCQVDSQVTMMFWYRQQPGQSLTLIATANQGSEATYESGFVIDKFPISRPNLTFSTLTVSNMSPEDSSIYLCSRRRVRSPLHFGNGTRLTVT.

The chain couples TRBV30 to TRBJ2-7; TRBD2 aligns across 11 bases. V dropped 3 bases and J dropped 2; count of bases not matched to a gene: 0. Per the germline V gene, CDR1 is GTSNPN and CDR2 is SVGIG (reference sequence). The CDR3 is 13 amino acids. The CDR3 region is CAWRTSGAYEQYF. CDR3 sequence (DNA): TGTGCCTGGAGGACTAGCGGGGCCTACGAGCAGTACTTC. Variable domain in full (rest from reference TRBV30 and TRBJ2-7): SQTIHQWPATLVQPVGSPLSLECTVEGTSNPNLYWYRQAAGRGLQLLFYSVGIGQISSEVPQNLSASRPQDRQFILSSKKLLLSDSGFYLCAWRTSGAYEQYFGPGTRLTVT.

The chain carries TRBV12-5 and TRBJ2-2, with TRBD1 matching 9 bases. Germline lookup yields CDR1 LGHNT and CDR2 FRNRAP. CDR3 length equals 16 residues. V dropped 2 bases and J dropped 5; count of bases not matched to a gene: 6. The CDR3 sequence: CASGLLTGTGTGELFF. The CDR3 coding sequence is TGTGCTAGTGGTTTGCTTACCGGGACAGGGACCGGGGAGCTGTTTTTT.

The CDR3 loop reads CASSLRLTDTQYF. CDR3 sequence (DNA): TGTGCCAGCAGCTTAAGACTAACAGATACGCAGTATTTT. The gene calls are TRBV11-2 and TRBJ2-3, with D possibly matching TRBD2 (5 bases). This CDR3 comprises 13 residues. Trimming left V 2 bases short and J 3 bases short, with 6 bases between. The germline CDR1 and CDR2 sequences are SGHAT and FQNNGV. Together with reference TRBV11-2 and TRBJ2-3, the CDR3 gives the full variable domain: EAGVAQSPRYKIIEKRQSVAFWCNPISGHATLYWYQQILGQGPKLLIQFQNNGVVDDSQLPKDRFSAERLKGVDSTLKIQPAKLEDSAVYLCASSLRLTDTQYFGPGTRLTVL.

The chain carries TRBV11-2 and TRBJ2-7; no reliable D call. Germline values: CDR1 SGHAT, CDR2 FQNNGV. The V end was cut by 8 bases, the J end by 4 bases, with 9 bases between. The CDR3 spans 11 residues. The CDR3 DNA is TGTGCCAGCGGGCTCTATTACGAGCAGTACTTC. It codes for CASGLYYEQYF.

V is TRBV27 and J is TRBJ2-7; 8 bases match TRBD2. J was trimmed by 3 bases and V by 0 bases; bases with no gene match: 7. Germline V gives CDR1 MNHEY, CDR2 SMNVEV (reference sequence). The CDR3 has 16 residues. CDR3 region: CASSLSSSGSFYEQYF. In DNA form, the CDR3 reads TGTGCCAGCAGTTTATCGTCCAGCGGGAGTTTCTACGAGCAGTACTTC.

The J gene is TRBJ1-2, the V gene TRBV3-1 (or the pseudogene TRBV3-2); the match to TRBD1 covers 9 bases. This CDR3 has 14 residues. Germline trimming cut 6 bases from V and 4 bases from J; bases unmatched to any gene: 6. CDR1 is LGHDT and CDR2 is YNNKEL in the germline V gene (reference sequence). The CDR3 protein is CASSDRGSGYGYTF. The CDR3 DNA sequence: TGTGCCAGCAGTGACAGGGGGAGTGGCTATGGCTACACCTTC.

The genes are TRBV18 and TRBJ1-4, with 8 bases identical to TRBD1. The length of the CDR3 is 14 residues. V trimming: 6 bases; J trimming: 6 bases; junction bases outside the gene matches: 6. Per germline, CDR1 KGHSH and CDR2 LQKENI. CDR3 nucleotide sequence: TGTGCCAGCTCCCCGGGGACAGGAGATGAAAAACTGTTTTTT. Amino acid sequence: CASSPGTGDEKLFF.

The chain combines TRBV5-1 with TRBJ2-1; D possibly corresponds to TRBD2 (6 bases). V lost 0 bases and J lost 5, with 15 bases in between. Per germline, CDR1 SGHRS and CDR2 YFSETQ. This CDR3 has 16 residues. The CDR3 DNA sequence: TGCGCCAGCAGCTTGGTGCGGGGAGAAATTCACAATGAGCAGTTCTTC. Its translation: CASSLVRGEIHNEQFF.

The chain recombines TRBV4-3 with TRBJ1-4; D is ambiguous. Germline V gene sequence: CDR1 LGHNA, CDR2 YSLEER. There are 16 residues in the CDR3. V dropped 0 bases and J dropped 8 bases, with 16 bases sitting between them. The CDR3 region has the DNA TGCGCCAGCAGCCAAGATGGAACCGGGGTGAGAGAAAAACTGTTTTTT. Protein product: CASSQDGTGVREKLFF.

Only one count was recorded for this clone. The V call is TRBV7-2, the J call TRBJ1-2; TRBD1 matches 7 bases. Losses at the gene ends were 3 bases for V and 8 bases for J; bases not matched to a gene: 18. Germline assignment: CDR1 SGHTA and CDR2 FQGNSA. This CDR3 spans 17 amino acids. CDR3 residues: CASSFLLGQEEEIGYTF. The CDR3 bases are TGTGCCAGCAGCTTCCTCCTTGGACAGGAAGAGGAGATCGGCTACACCTTC. The full variable domain, in which reference TRBV7-2 and TRBJ1-2 provide the parts outside the CDR3, is GAGVSQSPSNKVTEKGKDVELRCDPISGHTALYWYRQSLGQGLEFLIYFQGNSAPDKSGLPSDRFSAERTGGSVSTLTIQRTQQEDSAVYLCASSFLLGQEEEIGYTFGSGTRLTVV.

The chain is built from TRBV5-1 and TRBJ2-5; 7 nucleotides agree with TRBD2. This CDR3 region has 14 residues. The ends lost 0 bases at V and 3 bases at J; junction bases unmatched: 2. Germline V gives CDR1 SGHRS, CDR2 YFSETQ. The CDR3 DNA is TGCGCCAGCAGCTTGGAGGGAGGGAAAGAGACCCAGTACTTC. It specifies CASSLEGGKETQYF.

This clone was counted ten times or more. This CDR3 is CASSSGTQSTDTQYF. CDR3 coding DNA: TGCGCCAGCAGCTCCGGGACACAGAGCACAGATACGCAGTATTTT. The V gene is TRBV5-1, the J gene TRBJ2-3, with TRBD1 as a possible D gene (6 bases). Germline values: CDR1 SGHRS, CDR2 YFSETQ. The V gene lost 3 bases and the J gene lost 0 bases, with 11 bases spanning the gap. The CDR3 covers 15 residues.

The CDR3: CASSSMDRDGNTIYF. The CDR3 nucleotides are TGTGCCAGCAGCTCGATGGACAGGGACGGAAACACCATATATTTT. The chain has TRBV5-6 and TRBJ1-3; TRBD1 aligns across 8 bases. J gave up 4 bases and V 3 bases, and 6 bases lay outside the gene matches. The germline CDR1 and CDR2 sequences are SGHDT and YYEEEE. The CDR3 sequence is 15 residues long.